Sequencing of this T cell receptor beta chain was carried out in a study of T cell responses to AZD1222 COVID-19 vaccine (dated by TCRdb to the early 2020s). In terms of the full investigation: AZD1222 recipients whose second dose came at about 4 weeks and those whose second dose came at about 12 weeks were combined into one group, since spike-specific TCR depth and breadth did not differ between the two schedules. TCR sequencing was performed for 233 trial participants, of whom around 210 were given two doses of AZD1222 and about 25 were given two doses of MenACWY control vaccine. Trial participants were enrolled into age subgroups of 18-55, 56-69 and 70-plus years, which contained around 140, 26 and 57 TCR-sequenced participants, respectively.

Explained via the paper, the time point label denotes: baseline before first vaccination. Vaccinee samples came from UK trials COV001 and COV002, including a single-blind randomized controlled phase 2/3 trial of AZD1222 (ChAdOx1 nCoV-19) in healthy adults. Trial participant PBMC samples were collected at day 0 and day 28 after the second dose for TCRbeta chain sequencing. The CDR3 regions of human TCRbeta chains were analyzed by immunosequencing. Per the source publication's procedure: Repertoire TCRs were checked for matches against a reference library of SARS-CoV-2-specific TCRs that had been generated using the MIRA antigen-specificity platform. Breadth meant the fraction of unique TCRs that were SARS-CoV-2-associated, whereas depth meant the fraction of total T cells that were SARS-CoV-2-associated. Each spike-specific TCR was assigned to its reactive spike region and to a CD4 or CD8 class using the MIRA data. Log10-transformed breadth and depth values were compared by one-way ANOVA with Sidak's multiple comparisons tests. The table was pulled from immuneACCESS by TCRdb, which kept in-frame rearrangements only. Such tables lose some clones; where checked, under half of the loss comes from unresolved V genes, and the rest has no known cause. The V and J calls and clone size are taken from that table; D and trimming were inferred from the DNA. Across this sample there are 90,000 to 100,000 clones, with approximately 90% seen only once. The ten largest make up approximately 7% of the sample.

In the case of this clone: There is no known antigen for this receptor. Base qualities were left out, and no much larger clone turns up one base away.

Trimming removed 4 bases from V and 7 bases from J, leaving 20 bases between the germline ends. CDR1 and CDR2 were assigned from the germline V gene as LGHNA and YSLEER. Taken from cysteine to phenylalanine, the CDR3 has 16 residues. Only the CDR3 portion is preserved as DNA: 48 bases, with reading frame beginning at the first base. The full study reports these points: Vaccine-associated CD4 TCRs spanned the whole spike protein, with dominant responses in regions 160-218 and 743-854. Most participants were white British and females outnumbered males, and the authors suggested that clonal diversity may have been underestimated. In the small 56-69-year group, the increase in depth fell short of significance, most likely because of low power. Because no day 14 peak-response samples were available, the repertoires could be characterized only after the peak T cell response. Reportedly, almost half of the unique spike-specific TCRs recognized epitopes lying outside the regions that are mutated in the B.1.351 and B.1.1.7 variants. Conclusions about previously exposed vaccinees are limited, since just a handful of AZD1222 recipients were seropositive for SARS-CoV-2 at baseline. A significant rise in spike-specific TCR breadth and depth was observed after two AZD1222 doses relative to day 0 and relative to MenACWY recipients.

The sample consisted of peripheral blood, taken on day 0 of AZD1222 vaccination. The rearranged chain carries TRBV4-3 and TRBJ2-1, with TRBD2 as a weak D call on 6 bases. The sequence came from an adult in good health. The nucleotide sequence is TGCGCCAGCAGCCCCGAGGGGCGGGGTATTCGGAATGAGCAGTTCTTC. Translated, it gives CASSPEGRGIRNEQFF.